Reported below is one TCR beta chain. Its antigen is unidentified. The entry originates in a study of cytomegalovirus exposure and HLA in healthy donors. Study in general: Unique TCR beta sequences numbering about 100 million came from 150 million to 200 million T cells in an earlier analysis.

With 60 Vbeta and 13 Jbeta primers, the PCR was carried out. Assay used: immunoSEQ multiplex PCR; TCRdb lists only in-frame clones, some missing. The table includes 70,000 to 95,000 clones, more than 60% detected once. Study findings and constraints: After further analysis at a later stage, 17,000 or so TCR beta sequences were associated with HLA alleles at 0.05 false discovery rate. High sensitivity and specificity were reportedly achieved when the classifier diagnosed cytomegalovirus status.

Germline CDR1 reads MNHEY; CDR2 reads SVGAGI. The CDR3 totals 16 residues. The source material was PBMCs. The TCR originated in a man between 40 and 49 years old in good health and CMV-seronegative. The chain links TRBV6-5 to TRBJ2-5, with unresolved D. The J call is in doubt because the DNA end fits TRBJ2-7 better. In DNA form, the CDR3 reads TGTGCCAGCAGTTACTCAGGCAGGCGATACTCCTACGAGCAGTACTTC. This encodes CASSYSGRRYSYEQYF.